This T cell receptor (beta chain) comes out of a study of patients and donors after allogeneic stem cell transplantation. There are many counts of this clonotype. V lost 2 bases to trimming and J lost 6 bases, with 4 bases between them. Germline CDR1 is KGHDR and CDR2 is SFDVKD. This CDR3 spans 12 amino acids. TCRdb called the RT-PCR reads again in MiXCR, with one record for every CDR3 protein. The data hold approximately 61,000 distinct CDR3 sequences, with approximately 12% observed a single time. The sequence was collected from a human donor who was either an allogeneic HSCT recipient or a stem cell or donor lymphocyte infusion donor (not recorded which). It is not recorded whose cells these are; they may come from a transplant donor. Sequencing was done on a sample of blood, either unsorted or a sorted T cell fraction (not recorded which). V is TRBV24-1 and J is TRBJ1-5; D not resolved. CDR3 bases: TGTGCCACCAGTGATTCCGGTCAGCCCCAGCATTTT. It codes for CATSDSGQPQHF.